This T cell receptor (beta chain) was documented in a study of shared clonotypes between healthy human individuals. This CDR3 has 12 residues. CDR1 MNHEY and CDR2 SMNVEV come from the germline V gene (reference sequence). V trimming: 2 bases; J trimming: 9 bases; junction bases outside the gene matches: 3. The assay was run at deep level. The table came from immunoSEQ multiplex PCR; TCRdb's copy has only in-frame clones and leaves some out. The sample carries more than 2 million clones, 85% to 95% recorded once. The sequencing input was naive CD4+ T cells sorted from blood. Described subset: CD45RA+ positively selected. The V call is TRBV27, the J call TRBJ1-2; 7 nucleotides line up with TRBD1. The receptor was derived from a man aged 18 to 29 in good health. The CDR3 DNA reads as TGTGCCAGCAGTTTAAAGGGGGCTAGCTACACCTTC. This gives the protein CASSLKGASYTF.